These T cell receptor beta chains were read from a single sample in a study of graft-versus-host responses after intestinal transplantation. The table came from immunoSEQ multiplex PCR; TCRdb's copy has only in-frame clones and leaves some out. The profile shows tens of thousands of clones, 33% of them singletons. Here the sequenced sample was alloreactive CD8+ T cells from a mixed lymphocyte reaction culture, taken before intestinal transplant. These receptors all stem from a human patient who received an intestinal transplant. The conserved cysteine and the conserved F or W are not part of the CDR3 here. The order of the fields is V gene, CDR3 protein.

TRBV29-1 SVEEPTRVELYEQY
TRBV28 ASSLSWREEITDTQY
TRBV11-2 ASSSTGYEQY
TRBV6-5 ASTQGDEQF
TRBV7-2 ASSLTGTQY
TRBV5-4 ASSTGLNTEAF
TRBV30 AWSVRQGGQPQH
TRBV4-1 ASKERDISYEQY
TRBV7-2 ASSFTPSTVFNEKLF
TRBV29-1 SVGKAGVNEQY
TRBV10-1 ASSEGYEQY
TRBV11-2 ASSSGVLWGTDTQY
TRBV7-2 ASSLTSGRGGGELF
TRBV7-3 ASSLNEDTQY
TRBV5-6 ASRFSGTGHEQY
TRBV27 ASSLGGSSYEQY
TRBV9 ASSVGGIGNEKLF
TRBV4-2 ASSPTSGPYEQY
TRBV29-1 SVDGSGRAYNEQF
TRBV9 ASSVDPGRVYSYNEQF
TRBV7-9 ASSLTVYNEQF
TRBV7-6 ASSPRGTSGSREQY
TRBV5-5 ASSSGQGDDEQY
TRBV7-6 ASSPDRSFYGYT
TRBV19 ASSIDLTGTKNIQY
TRBV6-6 ASSTGKPGEQF
TRBV2 ASGQAGGRGRNEQF
TRBV7-2 ASSLGRVYWTQY